This T cell receptor beta chain was documented in a study of CD8 T cells in Susac syndrome. The multiple sclerosis control group was made up of treatment-naive patients with stable or active relapsing-remitting disease. Reverse transcription of roughly 0.45 to 1 ug RNA was carried out with random hexamers. An immunoSEQ multiplex PCR generated amplified TCR beta CDR3 products spanning 54 Vbeta and 13 Jbeta. TCRdb used MiXCR to reprocess the immunoSEQ multiplex PCR reads, holding one entry per CDR3 protein. The sample holds around 150,000 distinct CDR3 sequences; approximately 96% are singletons and the top ten take over 0.1%. CDR3 length: 16 residues. CDR1 is SGDLS and CDR2 is YYNGEE in the germline V gene. V lost 0 bases to trimming and J lost 0 bases; unmatched junction nucleotides: 2.

Input material: CD4+ T cells from PBMCs. The sequence was collected from a human donor with multiple sclerosis. The chain has TRBV9 and TRBJ2-3, with TRBD2 matching over 9 bases. CDR3 region: CASSVEAGGSTDTQYF. CDR3 DNA: TGTGCCAGCAGCGTAGAGGCGGGAGGGAGCACAGATACGCAGTATTTT.